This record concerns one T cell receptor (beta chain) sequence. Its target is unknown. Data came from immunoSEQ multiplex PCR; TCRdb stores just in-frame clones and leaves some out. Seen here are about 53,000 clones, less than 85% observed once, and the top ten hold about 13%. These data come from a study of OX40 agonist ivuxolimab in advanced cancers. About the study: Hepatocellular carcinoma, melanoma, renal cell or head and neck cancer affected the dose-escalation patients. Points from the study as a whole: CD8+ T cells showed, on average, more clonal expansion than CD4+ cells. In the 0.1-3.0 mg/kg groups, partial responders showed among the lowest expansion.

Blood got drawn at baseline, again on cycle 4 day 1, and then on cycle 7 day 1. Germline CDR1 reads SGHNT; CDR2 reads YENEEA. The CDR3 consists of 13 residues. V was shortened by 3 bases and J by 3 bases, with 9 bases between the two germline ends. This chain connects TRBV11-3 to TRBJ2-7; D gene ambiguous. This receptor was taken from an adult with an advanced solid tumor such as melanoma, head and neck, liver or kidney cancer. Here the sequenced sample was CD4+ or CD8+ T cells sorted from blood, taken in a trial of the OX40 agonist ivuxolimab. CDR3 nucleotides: TGTGCCAGCAGCTTCGGAGTCAACTACGAGCAGTACTTC. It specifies CASSFGVNYEQYF.